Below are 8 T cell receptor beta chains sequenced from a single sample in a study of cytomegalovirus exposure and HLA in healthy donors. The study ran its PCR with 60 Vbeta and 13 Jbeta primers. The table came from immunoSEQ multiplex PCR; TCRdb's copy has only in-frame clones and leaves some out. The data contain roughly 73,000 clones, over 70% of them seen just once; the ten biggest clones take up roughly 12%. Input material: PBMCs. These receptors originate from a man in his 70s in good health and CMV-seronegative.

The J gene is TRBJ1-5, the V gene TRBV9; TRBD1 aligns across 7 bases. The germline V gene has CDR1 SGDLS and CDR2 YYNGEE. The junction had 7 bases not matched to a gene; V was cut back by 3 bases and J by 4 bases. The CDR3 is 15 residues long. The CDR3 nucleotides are TGTGCCAGCAGCGCGACAGGGAGTCCAAATCAGCCCCAGCATTTT. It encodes CASSATGSPNQPQHF. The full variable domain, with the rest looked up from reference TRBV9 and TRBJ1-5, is DSGVTQTPKHLITATGQRVTLRCSPRSGDLSVYWYQQSLDQGLQFLIQYYNGEERAKGNILERFSAQQFPDLHSELNLSSLELGDSALYFCASSATGSPNQPQHFGDGTRLSIL.

Here the CDR3 reads CASSKEGADMNTEAFF. As DNA, the CDR3 is TGTGCCAGCAGCAAAGAAGGGGCGGATATGAACACTGAAGCTTTCTTT. This chain uses TRBV21-1 with TRBJ1-1; the D call in the table, TRBD1, was not verified against the DNA. TRBV21-1 is given as a pseudogene. The CDR3 runs to 16 residues.

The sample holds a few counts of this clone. CDR3 DNA sequence: TGTGCCAGCAATCTGGGACAGGGAGACACTGAAGCTTTCTTT. It codes for CASNLGQGDTEAFF. This sequence joins TRBV2 and TRBJ1-1, with 9 bases aligning to TRBD1. Germline lookup yields CDR1 SNHLY and CDR2 FYNNEI. Germline trimming cut 7 bases from V and 3 bases from J; bases unmatched to any gene: 6. This CDR3 has 14 residues.

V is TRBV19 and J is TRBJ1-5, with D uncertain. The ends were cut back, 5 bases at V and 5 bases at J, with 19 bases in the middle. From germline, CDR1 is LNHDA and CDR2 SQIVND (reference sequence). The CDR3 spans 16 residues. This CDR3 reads CASSFTPGSPYQPQHF. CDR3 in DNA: TGTGCCAGTAGTTTCACTCCGGGAAGCCCCTATCAGCCCCAGCATTTT.

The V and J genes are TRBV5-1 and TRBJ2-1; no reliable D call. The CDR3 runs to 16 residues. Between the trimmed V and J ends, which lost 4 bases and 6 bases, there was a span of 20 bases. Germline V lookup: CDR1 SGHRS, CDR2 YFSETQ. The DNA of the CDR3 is TGCGCCAGCAGCATGCTAGGTTCCCCGGCGATCAATGAGCAGTTCTTC. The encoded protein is CASSMLGSPAINEQFF. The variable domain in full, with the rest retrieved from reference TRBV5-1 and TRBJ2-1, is KAGVTQTPRYLIKTRGQQVTLSCSPISGHRSVSWYQQTPGQGLQFLFEYFSETQRNKGNFPGRFSGRQFSNSRSEMNVSTLELGDSALYLCASSMLGSPAINEQFFGPGTRLTVL.

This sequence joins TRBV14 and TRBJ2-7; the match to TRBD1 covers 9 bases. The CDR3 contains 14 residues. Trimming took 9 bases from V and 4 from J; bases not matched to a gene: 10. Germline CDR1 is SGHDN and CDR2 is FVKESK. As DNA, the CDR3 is TGTGCCAGGATAATTGGACAGGGGAGATACGAGCAGTACTTC. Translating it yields CARIIGQGRYEQYF.

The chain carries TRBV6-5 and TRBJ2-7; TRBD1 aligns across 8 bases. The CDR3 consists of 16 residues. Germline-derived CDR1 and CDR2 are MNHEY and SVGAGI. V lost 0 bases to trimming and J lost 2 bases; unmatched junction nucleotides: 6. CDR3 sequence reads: CASSYSWTGITYEQYF. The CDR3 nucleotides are TGTGCCAGCAGTTACTCTTGGACAGGGATTACCTACGAGCAGTACTTC.

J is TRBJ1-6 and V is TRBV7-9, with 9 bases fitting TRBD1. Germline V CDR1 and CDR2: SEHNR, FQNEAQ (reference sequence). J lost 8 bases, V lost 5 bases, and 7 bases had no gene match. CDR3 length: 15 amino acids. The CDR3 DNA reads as TGTGCCAGCAGCGCCGGACAGGGGCAGGATTCACCCCTCCACTTT. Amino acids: CASSAGQGQDSPLHF.